A selection of T cell receptor beta chains follows, all from one sample in a study of Graves' ophthalmopathy and Graves' hyperthyroidism. From the multiplex PCR reads, TCRdb called clonotypes with MiXCR, one entry per CDR3 protein. In the table there are under 350,000 distinct CDR3 sequences, 15% to 20% of which are singletons. Material: peripheral blood. These receptor sequences come from an adult man with Graves' ophthalmopathy. The CDR3 runs from the conserved cysteine through the conserved F or W. Each record gives: clone size, J gene, V gene, D gene, CDR3 DNA, CDR3 protein. The D gene is left open where the match is weak. The size field is filled for only some rows; it gives once, few, many or a size class.

clone size: many; J gene: TRBJ2-7; V gene: TRBV20-1; D gene: -; CDR3 DNA: TGCAGTGCGGGACCGAATACCTACGAGCAGTACTTC; CDR3 protein: CSAGPNTYEQYF
clone size: many; J gene: TRBJ2-5; V gene: TRBV11-2; D gene: TRBD2; CDR3 DNA: TGTGCCAGCAGCTTAAGGGGACTAGCGGTACAAGAGACCCAGTACTTC; CDR3 protein: CASSLRGLAVQETQYF
clone size: many; J gene: TRBJ1-1; V gene: TRBV29-1; D gene: TRBD1; CDR3 DNA: TGCAGCGTTACCAGACAGGGGGGCACTGAAGCTTTCTTT; CDR3 protein: CSVTRQGGTEAFF
clone size: many; J gene: TRBJ2-5; V gene: TRBV7-6; D gene: TRBD2; CDR3 DNA: TGTGCCAGCAGCTTAGCGGTACTAGCGGGGCAAGAGACCCAGTACTTC; CDR3 protein: CASSLAVLAGQETQYF
clone size: many; J gene: TRBJ1-2; V gene: TRBV24-1; D gene: TRBD1; CDR3 DNA: TGTGCCACCAGTGTGACAGGGCGGGATGGCTACACCTTC; CDR3 protein: CATSVTGRDGYTF
clone size: few; J gene: TRBJ2-7; V gene: TRBV28; D gene: -; CDR3 DNA: TGTGCCAGCAGTTTGGCGAGCCCCTACGAGCAGTACTTC; CDR3 protein: CASSLASPYEQYF
clone size: -; J gene: TRBJ1-3; V gene: TRBV30; D gene: -; CDR3 DNA: TGTGCCTGGAGTCCAATTGACATCTCTGGAAACACCATATATTTT; CDR3 protein: CAWSPIDISGNTIYF
clone size: few; J gene: TRBJ1-1; V gene: TRBV6-1; D gene: -; CDR3 DNA: TGTGCCAGCACCCGCAGTACGAACACTGAAGCTTTCTTT; CDR3 protein: CASTRSTNTEAFF
clone size: many; J gene: TRBJ2-5; V gene: TRBV11-2; D gene: -; CDR3 DNA: TGTGCCAGCAGCACCACCGGGACTCCAAGGGAGACCCAGTACTTC; CDR3 protein: CASSTTGTPRETQYF
clone size: many; J gene: TRBJ1-5; V gene: TRBV20-1; D gene: -; CDR3 DNA: TGCAGTGCTGGATGGGCAGGGCATCAGCCCCAGCATTTT; CDR3 protein: CSAGWAGHQPQHF
clone size: many; J gene: TRBJ1-2; V gene: TRBV3-1; D gene: -; CDR3 DNA: TGTGCCAGCAGCCAGCAGGGTTATAGCTACACCTTC; CDR3 protein: CASSQQGYSYTF
clone size: many; J gene: TRBJ1-1; V gene: TRBV5-1; D gene: -; CDR3 DNA: TGCGCCAGCAGCTTGGAGGGGCAGGGAGGGACTGAAGCTTTCTTT; CDR3 protein: CASSLEGQGGTEAFF
clone size: few; J gene: TRBJ1-1; V gene: TRBV6-2/TRBV6-3; D gene: TRBD1; CDR3 DNA: TGTGCCAGCAGTTACAGGCATGGACAGGGGTCCCGGACGACTGAAGCTTTCTTT; CDR3 protein: CASSYRHGQGSRTTEAFF
clone size: many; J gene: TRBJ2-7; V gene: TRBV20-1; D gene: TRBD2; CDR3 DNA: TGCAGTGCTAGTAGGGGGATTTCAACGACTAGCGGGAGACTAGACGAGCAGTACTTC; CDR3 protein: CSASRGISTTSGRLDEQYF
clone size: -; J gene: TRBJ1-5; V gene: TRBV7-2; D gene: TRBD1; CDR3 DNA: TGTGCCAGCAGCTTTCAGGGGGCGATCAATCAGCCCCAGCATTTT; CDR3 protein: CASSFQGAINQPQHF
clone size: many; J gene: TRBJ1-3; V gene: TRBV6-1; D gene: -; CDR3 DNA: TGTGCCAGCAGTGCCACCTGGACAGCGGTCTCTGGAAACACCATATATTTT; CDR3 protein: CASSATWTAVSGNTIYF
clone size: many; J gene: TRBJ2-5; V gene: TRBV10-1; D gene: TRBD1; CDR3 DNA: TGCGCCAGCAGCCCAGGACAGGGGTACGGAGAGACCCAGTACTTC; CDR3 protein: CASSPGQGYGETQYF
clone size: few; J gene: TRBJ1-6; V gene: TRBV6-5; D gene: TRBD1; CDR3 DNA: TGTGCCAGCAACGACAGGGGTAATTCACCCCTCCACTTT; CDR3 protein: CASNDRGNSPLHF
clone size: many; J gene: TRBJ1-1; V gene: TRBV11-2; D gene: -; CDR3 DNA: TGTGCCAGCAGCTTACAGGCCTCCAGGGGCACTGAAGCTTTCTTT; CDR3 protein: CASSLQASRGTEAFF
clone size: -; J gene: TRBJ1-2; V gene: TRBV27; D gene: -; CDR3 DNA: TGTGCCAGCAGTTCGGGCCAGGATCGGTTCGCTAATGGCTACACCTTC; CDR3 protein: CASSSGQDRFANGYTF
clone size: many; J gene: TRBJ2-5; V gene: TRBV20-1; D gene: -; CDR3 DNA: TGCAGTGCCAAGCCAGCAAACTCCGGCGAGAAGACCCAGTACTTC; CDR3 protein: CSAKPANSGEKTQYF
clone size: many; J gene: TRBJ2-2; V gene: TRBV9; D gene: -; CDR3 DNA: TGTGCCAGCAGCGTAGGGGCGGCGGGGTCCGGGGAGCTGTTTTTT; CDR3 protein: CASSVGAAGSGELFF
clone size: many; J gene: TRBJ1-5; V gene: TRBV12-3/TRBV12-4; D gene: -; CDR3 DNA: TGTGCCAGCAGCCTAGGGCGGGGACGGAGAAATCAGCCCCAGCATTTT; CDR3 protein: CASSLGRGRRNQPQHF
clone size: -; J gene: TRBJ2-5; V gene: TRBV20-1; D gene: -; CDR3 DNA: TGCAGTGCCACCACAGGGGAGACCCAGTACTTC; CDR3 protein: CSATTGETQYF
clone size: many; J gene: TRBJ1-5; V gene: TRBV28; D gene: TRBD1; CDR3 DNA: TGTGCCAGCAGGTCCGGGACAGGTGATCAGCCCCAGCATTTT; CDR3 protein: CASRSGTGDQPQHF
clone size: many; J gene: TRBJ1-5; V gene: TRBV4-2; D gene: TRBD1; CDR3 DNA: TGTGCCAGCAGCCCGTACGGGACAGGGGGCCTCAATCAGCCCCAGCATTTT; CDR3 protein: CASSPYGTGGLNQPQHF
clone size: -; J gene: TRBJ1-6; V gene: TRBV20-1; D gene: -; CDR3 DNA: TGCAGTGCTAGTAGTTTAGTTTCACCCCTCCACTTT; CDR3 protein: CSASSLVSPLHF
clone size: many; J gene: TRBJ1-1; V gene: TRBV9; D gene: TRBD1; CDR3 DNA: TGTGCCAGCAGCGTAGGTCCAGGGGGCGGTCAATTGTTGACTGAAGCTTTCTTT; CDR3 protein: CASSVGPGGGQLLTEAFF
clone size: many; J gene: TRBJ1-5; V gene: TRBV9; D gene: -; CDR3 DNA: TGTGCCAGCAGCGGTGACACGGATCAGCCCCAGCATTTT; CDR3 protein: CASSGDTDQPQHF
clone size: many; J gene: TRBJ2-2; V gene: TRBV6-5; D gene: -; CDR3 DNA: TGTGCCAGCAAACTGAACACCGGGGAGCTGTTTTTT; CDR3 protein: CASKLNTGELFF
clone size: -; J gene: TRBJ2-5; V gene: TRBV2; D gene: -; CDR3 DNA: TGTGCCACCATGGGTAGCGGACAAGAGACCCAGTACTTC; CDR3 protein: CATMGSGQETQYF
clone size: -; J gene: TRBJ2-5; V gene: TRBV6-1; D gene: -; CDR3 DNA: TGTGCCAGCAGTGAAAATGGAGGAGAGACCCAGTACTTC; CDR3 protein: CASSENGGETQYF